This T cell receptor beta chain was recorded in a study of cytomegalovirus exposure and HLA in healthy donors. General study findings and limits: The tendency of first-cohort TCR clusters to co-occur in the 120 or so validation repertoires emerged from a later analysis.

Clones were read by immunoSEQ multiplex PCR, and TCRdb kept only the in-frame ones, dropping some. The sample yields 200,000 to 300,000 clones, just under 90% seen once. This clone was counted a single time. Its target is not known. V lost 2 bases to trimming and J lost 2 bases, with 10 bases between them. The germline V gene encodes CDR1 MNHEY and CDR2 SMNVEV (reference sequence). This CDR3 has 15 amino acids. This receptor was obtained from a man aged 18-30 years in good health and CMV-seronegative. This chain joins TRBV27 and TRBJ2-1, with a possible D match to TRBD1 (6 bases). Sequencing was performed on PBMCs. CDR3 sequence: CASSLTTGPYNEQFF. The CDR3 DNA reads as TGTGCCAGCAGTTTAACGACAGGACCCTACAATGAGCAGTTCTTC.